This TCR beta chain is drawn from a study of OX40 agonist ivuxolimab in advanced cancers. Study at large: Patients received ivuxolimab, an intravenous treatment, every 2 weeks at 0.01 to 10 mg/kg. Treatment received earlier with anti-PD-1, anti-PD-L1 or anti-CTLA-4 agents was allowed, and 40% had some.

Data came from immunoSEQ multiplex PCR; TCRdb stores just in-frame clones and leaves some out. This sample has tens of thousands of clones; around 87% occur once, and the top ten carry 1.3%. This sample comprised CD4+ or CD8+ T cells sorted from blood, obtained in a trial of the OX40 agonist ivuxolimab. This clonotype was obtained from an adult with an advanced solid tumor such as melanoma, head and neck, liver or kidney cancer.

The CDR3 bases are TGTGCCAGCCGCCGAGATCTGGGGAGAGCTTTCTTT. Its translation is CASRRDLGRAFF. The chain is built from TRBV27 and TRBJ1-1, with D unclear. This CDR3 has 12 residues. CDR1 and CDR2 from the germline V gene are MNHEY and SMNVEV (reference sequence). Trimming removed 8 bases from V and 10 bases from J, with 17 bases in between.